This T cell receptor (beta chain) was retrieved from a study of cytomegalovirus exposure and HLA in healthy donors. Concerning this clone itself: Antigen: not known.

It was with 60 Vbeta and 13 Jbeta primers that the PCR ran. Libraries were prepared by immunoSEQ multiplex PCR; TCRdb keeps only in-frame clonotypes and omits some of them. This sample has 95,000 to 150,000 clones, with over 60% found just once. Germline V CDR1 and CDR2: WNHNN, SYGVQD (reference sequence). Trimming stripped 0 bases from V and 8 bases from J, with 13 bases between. This CDR3 has 14 amino acids. Study-wide findings and caveats: In a later analysis, DRB1 alleles had the most associated TCRs; HLA-C alleles the fewest.

This chain links TRBV10-1 with TRBJ1-1; D not certain. What was sequenced was PBMCs. The sequence was obtained from a woman aged 40 to 50 in good health and CMV-seropositive. The CDR3 loop is CASSESTPGKEAFF. The CDR3 DNA reads TGCGCCAGCAGTGAGTCGACTCCCGGAAAAGAAGCTTTCTTT.